A selection of T cell receptor beta chains follows, all from one sample in a study of CD8 T cells in Susac syndrome. TCRdb itself ran the immunoSEQ multiplex PCR reads through MiXCR, one entry per CDR3 protein. Of tens of thousands of distinct CDR3 sequences in the sample, 93% were seen once. The sample taken for sequencing was CD8+ T cells from PBMCs. The receptor source for this set is a human donor with Susac syndrome. CDR3s include the opening cysteine and the closing phenylalanine or tryptophan. Rows may omit the clone size; those that give it use once, few, many or a size class.

J gene,V gene,clone size,CDR3 protein
TRBJ1-1,TRBV15,-,CATSLNSGAPGTEAFF
TRBJ2-5,TRBV6-2/TRBV6-3,-,CASGTSGIMETQYF
TRBJ2-1,TRBV7-3,-,CASSLSYGDPYNEQFF
TRBJ1-2,TRBV10-3,-,CAISGGREGNYGYTF
TRBJ2-1,TRBV7-9,-,CASSPRGGPNEQFF
TRBJ2-5,TRBV27,-,CASTRLAGEETQYF
TRBJ1-1,TRBV10-2,-,CASSEGQGTNTEAFF
TRBJ2-1,TRBV4-2,few,CASSQEGTSGVRDEQFF
TRBJ2-7,TRBV5-1,-,CASTLRGLRDEQYF
TRBJ1-2,TRBV30,-,CAWSDRDYGYTF